The next 13 T cell receptor beta chains were all read from a single sample in a study of T cells in Graves' hyperthyroidism and ophthalmopathy. Amplification yielded TCR beta CDR3 regions, with RNA transcripts as the source. TCR CDR3 regions were first amplified by RT-PCR with HTBI primers. TCRdb independently ran MiXCR on the multiplex PCR reads; one entry per CDR3 protein. The sample holds 500,000 to 600,000 distinct CDR3 sequences; 16% are singletons and the top ten take more than 15%. The specimen was blood. The receptors were sampled from a woman aged 18-35 years with Graves' hyperthyroidism.

This clonotype was seen more than once but under ten times. This chain uses TRBV12-3 or TRBV12-4 with TRBJ2-4; D uncertain. The CDR3 consists of 12 residues. V shed 1 base and J shed 14 bases, with 12 bases lying between them. CDR3: CASSLDVGPEYF. The CDR3 coding sequence is TGTGCCAGCAGTTTAGACGTAGGCCCGGAGTACTTC.

This clonotype was counted many times. The chain is built from TRBV12-3 or TRBV12-4 and TRBJ1-3, with 7 bases identical to TRBD1. Trimming removed 8 bases from V and 3 bases from J; junction bases left unmatched: 10. CDR3 length equals 15 residues. This CDR3 is CASDSAPGGGNTIYF. The CDR3 DNA sequence: TGTGCCAGCGATTCGGCCCCAGGGGGTGGAAACACCATATATTTT.

The chain links TRBV27 to TRBJ2-6; TRBD2 might be the D (5 bases). The CDR3 spans 15 residues. The V end lost 10 bases, the J end lost 0 bases, and 13 bases lay between the germline ends. Germline CDR1 is MNHEY and CDR2 is SMNVEV (reference sequence). The CDR3 bases are TGTGCCACCGCCGACGGGATCTCTGGGGCCAACGTCCTGACTTTC. Protein sequence: CATADGISGANVLTF.

This clonotype was found a few times. The chain employs TRBV12-5 and TRBJ1-2, with 9 bases matching TRBD1. The CDR3 runs 15 residues. The germline gives CDR1 LGHNT, CDR2 FRNRAP. With 2 bases clipped from V and 2 bases from J, the junction kept 3 bases outside the gene matches. The CDR3 nucleotides read TGTGCTAGTGGTTTGCTAGGGACAGGGAACTATGGCTACACCTTC. It codes for CASGLLGTGNYGYTF.

This clonotype has ten or more counts. The chain combines TRBV20-1 with TRBJ1-2; weak D call: TRBD1 (5 bases). Germline CDR1 is DFQATT and CDR2 is SNEGSKA (reference sequence). The V end was cut by 0 bases, the J end by 4 bases, with 18 bases between. The CDR3 contains 16 residues. Written as DNA, the CDR3 is TGCAGTGCTAGAGATCTTGTGGGGGATCTCTTCTATGGCTACACCTTC. Encoded protein: CSARDLVGDLFYGYTF.

This clonotype showed up just a few times. V gene TRBV20-1 combines with J gene TRBJ1-5, with a possible D match to TRBD1 (5 bases). This CDR3 has 14 amino acids. From germline, CDR1 is DFQATT and CDR2 SNEGSKA (reference sequence). V was pared by 6 bases and J by 5 bases, with 17 bases between. The CDR3 reads CSAGEGPGYQPQHF. In nucleotides, the CDR3 is TGCAGTGCGGGGGAGGGCCCGGGGTATCAGCCCCAGCATTTT.

This chain connects TRBV18 to TRBJ2-2; no reliable D call. CDR1 KGHSH and CDR2 LQKENI come from the germline V gene. The CDR3 has 13 residues. The V end was cut by 3 bases, the J end by 6 bases, with 8 bases between. The CDR3 sequence is CASSPSAPGELFF. The DNA for the CDR3 is TGTGCCAGCTCACCGTCGGCCCCCGGGGAGCTGTTTTTT. Filled out from reference TRBV18 and TRBJ2-2, the complete variable domain reads NAGVMQNPRHLVRRRGQEARLRCSPMKGHSHVYWYRQLPEEGLKFMVYLQKENIIDESGMPKERFSAEFPKEGPSILRIQQVVRGDSAAYFCASSPSAPGELFFGEGSRLTVL.

This clonotype was seen repeatedly, ten times or more. The rearrangement uses TRBV7-9 and TRBJ2-1, with 9 bases fitting TRBD1. CDR1 is SEHNR and CDR2 is FQNEAQ in the germline V gene (reference sequence). Trimming took 1 base from V and 7 from J; bases not matched to a gene: 8. The CDR3 has 16 amino acids. CDR3 in amino acids: CASSLDFGTGRNEQFF. The CDR3, as DNA: TGTGCCAGCAGCTTAGACTTTGGGACAGGGCGGAATGAGCAGTTCTTC.

The chain recombines TRBV11-2 with TRBJ2-3, with D hard to call. With 1 base removed from V and 1 base from J, the gap between germline ends came to 15 bases. Germline V gives CDR1 SGHAT, CDR2 FQNNGV. The CDR3 runs 17 residues. CDR3: CASSLVSVVSGTDTQYF. The CDR3 DNA reads TGTGCCAGCAGCTTAGTATCCGTGGTGAGTGGCACAGATACGCAGTATTTT.

The sample holds many counts of this clonotype. The rearrangement links TRBV2 to TRBJ2-1, with TRBD2 identical over 10 bases. The germline V gene has CDR1 SNHLY and CDR2 FYNNEI. J lost 3 bases, V lost 7 bases, and 12 bases had no gene match. CDR3 length equals 17 residues. CDR3 region: CASTGELAGEGYNEQFF. The CDR3 nucleotides are TGTGCCAGCACGGGCGAGCTAGCGGGAGAGGGCTACAATGAGCAGTTCTTC.

V and J are TRBV20-1 and TRBJ2-1; TRBD2 matches 11 bases. The CDR3 is made up of 19 amino acids. After removal of 5 bases from V and 0 bases from J, the junction contained 15 bases not matched to a gene. Germline V lookup: CDR1 DFQATT, CDR2 SNEGSKA (reference sequence). The CDR3, as DNA: TGCAGTGCTTCCAATCCGGGACTAGCGGAATGGGGCTCCTACAATGAGCAGTTCTTC. This codes for CSASNPGLAEWGSYNEQFF.

This rearrangement joins TRBV28 to TRBJ2-2, with D tentatively TRBD1 (6 bases). The V end was cut by 9 bases, the J end by 4 bases, with 21 bases between. The CDR3 spans 16 residues. The germline V gene has CDR1 MDHEN and CDR2 SYDVKM. CDR3 residues: CARGLNREIGTGELFF. DNA for the CDR3: TGTGCCAGGGGATTGAACAGGGAGATCGGCACCGGGGAGCTGTTTTTT.

The genes are TRBV12-3 or TRBV12-4 and TRBJ1-5, with D possibly matching TRBD1 (6 bases). This CDR3 comprises 16 residues. The V gene lost 2 bases and the J gene lost 1 base, with 12 bases spanning the gap. CDR3 loop: CASSLRTEESNQPQHF. The CDR3 coding sequence is TGTGCCAGCAGTTTAAGGACAGAAGAGAGCAATCAGCCCCAGCATTTT.